Listed below are T cell receptor beta chains from one sample, sequenced in a study of cytomegalovirus exposure and HLA in healthy donors. This table comes from immunoSEQ multiplex PCR, and its TCRdb copy is limited to in-frame clones, with some not included. Found here are roughly 200,000 clones, 80% to 90% of them singletons; the top ten hold 2.5% to 3.5%. The sequenced sample was PBMCs. These receptors were obtained from a man in his thirties or forties in good health and CMV-seronegative. Each CDR3 is given with its conserved first and last residue. A D gene is named only where the DNA matches it firmly. Part of the rows lack a size; the others show once, few, many or a class for expanded clones.

D gene	V gene	J gene	clone size	CDR3 protein	CDR3 DNA
TRBD2	TRBV10-3	TRBJ2-7	NA	CATGGTSGNEQYF	TGTGCCACCGGGGGGACTAGCGGTAACGAGCAGTACTTC
NA	TRBV28	TRBJ2-7	NA	CASSPGLVALYEQYF	TGTGCCAGCAGCCCCGGACTGGTGGCCCTCTACGAGCAGTACTTC
TRBD2	TRBV11-3	TRBJ2-5	NA	CASSLGGKETQYF	TGTGCCAGCAGCTTGGGAGGGAAAGAGACCCAGTACTTC
NA	TRBV28	TRBJ2-1	NA	CASSYLNNEQFF	TGTGCCAGCAGTTACCTAAACAATGAGCAGTTCTTC
NA	TRBV6-1	TRBJ2-5	NA	CASSGWGVINTQYF	TGTGCCAGCAGTGGGTGGGGGGTAATCAATACCCAGTACTTC
NA	TRBV5-6	TRBJ2-3	NA	CASSLAPDTQYF	TGTGCCAGCAGTCTAGCCCCAGATACGCAGTATTTT
TRBD1	TRBV19	TRBJ1-4	NA	CASSPGQGLVRGEKLFF	TGTGCCAGTAGTCCGGGACAGGGATTAGTGCGCGGTGAAAAACTGTTTTTT
NA	TRBV6-5	TRBJ1-4	NA	CASSDSEKLFF	TGTGCCAGCAGCGACAGCGAAAAACTGTTTTTT
NA	TRBV27	TRBJ2-3	NA	CASSLAPSGISWETDTQYF	TGTGCCAGCAGTTTAGCCCCCTCGGGAATTAGCTGGGAAACAGATACGCAGTATTTT
TRBD1	TRBV5-1	TRBJ1-6	NA	CASSSGGDRGSPLHF	TGCGCCAGCAGCTCGGGGGGGGACAGGGGCTCACCCCTCCACTTT
NA	TRBV7-9	TRBJ1-1	NA	CASSLGGGNRNTEAFF	TGTGCCAGCAGCTTAGGCGGCGGGAACCGGAACACTGAAGCTTTCTTT
NA	TRBV5-5	TRBJ2-7	NA	CASIPTPGNSYEQYF	TGTGCCAGCATCCCGACTCCGGGGAACTCCTACGAGCAGTACTTC
TRBD2	TRBV15	TRBJ2-3	NA	CATRPAGLSDTQYF	TGTGCCACCCGGCCAGCGGGGCTGTCAGATACGCAGTATTTT
NA	TRBV5-1	TRBJ2-7	NA	CASSVIQGIDYEQYF	TGCGCCAGCAGTGTAATACAGGGTATTGACTACGAGCAGTACTTC
TRBD1	TRBV19	TRBJ2-7	NA	CASEGTGKDEQYF	TGTGCCAGTGAAGGGACAGGGAAAGACGAGCAGTACTTC
NA	TRBV28	TRBJ2-3	NA	CASSLFADTQYF	TGTGCCAGCAGTTTGTTCGCAGATACGCAGTATTTT
NA	TRBV10-3	TRBJ2-7	NA	CAISERLDSYEQYF	TGTGCCATCAGTGAGAGGCTTGACAGCTACGAGCAGTACTTC
NA	TRBV5-1	TRBJ1-2	NA	CASSLEQANVYGYTF	TGCGCCAGCAGCTTGGAGCAGGCGAATGTCTATGGCTACACCTTC
TRBD1	TRBV28	TRBJ2-7	NA	CASEGGTGNYEQYF	TGTGCCAGCGAAGGGGGGACAGGGAACTACGAGCAGTACTTC
NA	TRBV4-2	TRBJ1-6	NA	CASRLQGTDSPLHF	TGTGCCAGCAGGCTCCAGGGAACAGATTCACCCCTCCACTTT
NA	TRBV27	TRBJ1-2	NA	CASRNREGHGYTF	TGTGCCAGCAGAAACAGGGAAGGTCATGGCTACACCTTC
TRBD1	TRBV15	TRBJ2-2	NA	CATSRDQGGGRELFF	TGTGCCACCAGCAGAGATCAAGGGGGCGGCAGGGAGCTGTTTTTT
NA	TRBV29-1	TRBJ1-1	NA	CSVQATEAFF	TGCAGCGTCCAGGCCACTGAAGCTTTCTTT
NA	TRBV9	TRBJ1-1	NA	CASSVRGMNTEAFF	TGTGCCAGCAGCGTGCGCGGAATGAACACTGAAGCTTTCTTT
NA	TRBV18	TRBJ1-1	NA	CASSPRGNTEAFF	TGTGCCAGCTCACCACGCGGGAACACTGAAGCTTTCTTT
TRBD1	TRBV5-5	TRBJ2-7	NA	CASSLGQGHPSYEQYF	TGTGCCAGCAGCTTGGGACAGGGGCACCCCTCCTACGAGCAGTACTTC
TRBD1	TRBV28	TRBJ2-1	NA	CASSPPPVGTGGNEQFF	TGTGCCAGCAGTCCCCCCCCCGTCGGCACAGGGGGCAATGAGCAGTTCTTC
TRBD1	TRBV2	TRBJ2-1	NA	CASRAGGAKLRQFF	TGTGCCAGCAGGGCAGGGGGCGCCAAATTACGGCAGTTCTTC
TRBD1	TRBV10-3	TRBJ2-2	few	CAIKPQGVTGELFF	TGTGCCATCAAACCTCAGGGGGTCACCGGGGAGCTGTTTTTT
NA	TRBV7-9	TRBJ2-2	NA	CASSSSLRENTGELFF	TGTGCCAGCAGCTCCAGCCTGAGGGAGAACACCGGGGAGCTGTTTTTT